Presented here are 25 T cell receptor beta chains from one specimen sequenced in a study of Ad26.COV2.S vaccination and SARS-CoV-2 variants. Treatment here: roughly 20 received Ad26.COV2.S at low or high dose, single or two shots; 5 received placebo; per-sample allocation not given. Day 63 after the first vaccine or placebo injection was the time point for sampling. The table came from immunoSEQ multiplex PCR; TCRdb's copy has only in-frame clones and leaves some out. The table lists about 330,000 clones, 75% to 90% of them singletons, with over 5% in the top ten. The specimen was peripheral blood, collected in a trial of Ad26.COV2.S vaccine versus placebo. These receptors came from a person between 18 and 65 years old who received the Ad26.COV2.S COVID-19 vaccine or a placebo.

This chain connects TRBV19 to TRBJ1-2; D gene ambiguous. V shed 4 bases and J shed 7 bases, with 10 bases lying between them. The CDR3 loop spans 12 amino acids. The germline gives CDR1 LNHDA, CDR2 SQIVND (reference sequence). This CDR3 reads CASSTPGTGYTF. For the CDR3, the DNA is TGTGCCAGTAGTACCCCAGGTACTGGCTACACCTTC.

This chain links TRBV6-5 with TRBJ1-2; D uncertain. CDR1 is MNHEY and CDR2 is SVGAGI in the germline V gene. The CDR3 spans 14 residues. Trimming removed 0 bases at V and 6 bases at J, with 11 bases between. CDR3 nucleotide sequence: TGTGCCAGCAGTTACTCGAGTGGGAGGGATGGCTACACCTTC. Encoded protein: CASSYSSGRDGYTF.

The rearrangement joins TRBV4-3 to TRBJ2-2; TRBD1 might be the D (6 bases). There are 17 residues in the CDR3. Germline V gene lookup returns CDR1 LGHNA and CDR2 YSLEER. V was shortened by 0 bases and J by 1 base, with 12 bases between the two germline ends. CDR3 sequence: CASSQEFKTGNTGELFF. In DNA, the CDR3 is TGCGCCAGCAGCCAAGAATTTAAGACAGGGAACACCGGGGAGCTGTTTTTT.

The V gene is TRBV6-2 or TRBV6-3, the J gene TRBJ2-1; D is possibly TRBD1 or TRBD2 (5 bases each). CDR1 is MNHEY and CDR2 is SVGEGT in the germline V gene. Trimming took off 2 bases at V and 5 bases at J, with 13 bases between the two ends. The CDR3 length is 15 residues. The CDR3 region is CASSYMGPVNNEQFF. In DNA, the CDR3 is TGTGCCAGCAGTTACATGGGACCCGTAAACAATGAGCAGTTCTTC.

In this sample, this clone turned up once. The chain joins TRBV11-2 to TRBJ2-7; the D gene could be TRBD1 or TRBD2 (6 bases each). The length of the CDR3 is 14 residues. Germline CDR1 is SGHAT and CDR2 is FQNNGV. V was pared by 5 bases and J by 6 bases, with 17 bases between. The CDR3 bases are TGTGCCAGCAGCCCTCCGGGGGTAGGGGGCGAGCAGTACGTC. Encoded protein: CASSPPGVGGEQYV.

The chain joins TRBV6-6 to TRBJ1-1; D gene unclear. The CDR3 runs to 11 residues. Between the trimmed V and J ends, which lost 2 bases and 10 bases, there was a span of 8 bases. CDR1 MNHNY and CDR2 SVGAGI come from the germline V gene (reference sequence). CDR3 loop: CASSYLIGAFF. CDR3 DNA: TGTGCCAGCAGTTACCTAATAGGAGCTTTCTTT.

V is TRBV28 and J is TRBJ2-1; 7 positions match TRBD2. V was pared by 3 bases and J by 1 base, with 6 bases of the junction left unmatched. Per germline, CDR1 MDHEN and CDR2 SYDVKM. The CDR3 is 16 amino acids. CDR3: CASSFLRGGSYNEQFF. CDR3 DNA sequence: TGTGCCAGCAGTTTCCTTAGGGGAGGGTCCTACAATGAGCAGTTCTTC.

V usage is TRBV6-2 or TRBV6-3 and J usage is TRBJ2-3, with 8 positions matching TRBD2. The CDR3 has 19 residues. The trim removed 2 bases at V and 0 bases at J, leaving 13 bases unmatched. The germline V gene encodes CDR1 MNHEY and CDR2 SVGEGT. The CDR3 reads CASSYMGGVAGTSTDTQYF. The CDR3 DNA follows: TGTGCCAGCAGTTACATGGGCGGGGTAGCGGGGACTAGCACAGATACGCAGTATTTT.

The CDR3 here is CASSFAEEYYEQYF. CDR3 DNA sequence: TGTGCCAGCAGCTTTGCGGAGGAATACTACGAGCAGTACTTC. The chain links TRBV5-6 to TRBJ2-7, with D possibly matching TRBD2 (5 bases). The V end was cut by 2 bases, the J end by 3 bases, with 12 bases between. Germline assignment: CDR1 SGHDT and CDR2 YYEEEE. The CDR3 has 14 amino acids.

This chain joins TRBV7-8 and TRBJ2-7, with TRBD1 matching 11 bases. J was trimmed by 4 bases and V by 4 bases; bases with no gene match: 6. The germline CDR1 and CDR2 sequences are SGHVS and FQNEAQ. The CDR3 sequence is 15 residues long. CDR3 residues: CASSSGTGGGYEQYV. The CDR3 bases are TGTGCCAGCAGCTCGGGGACAGGGGGAGGATACGAGCAGTACGTC.

The chain combines TRBV18 with TRBJ2-1, with 8 bases that match TRBD2. Germline CDR1 reads KGHSH; CDR2 reads LQKENI. J was trimmed by 8 bases and V by 3 bases; bases with no gene match: 21. The CDR3 runs to 19 residues. The CDR3 region is CASSPVKKGLASYTHEQFF. CDR3 DNA sequence: TGTGCCAGCTCACCCGTAAAAAAAGGACTAGCTTCATACACCCATGAGCAGTTCTTC.

The V gene is TRBV7-9, the J gene TRBJ1-1; no clear D. This CDR3 contains 14 residues. V shed 4 bases and J shed 5 bases, with 14 bases lying between them. The V gene's germline CDR1 is SEHNR and CDR2 FQNEAQ (reference sequence). The CDR3: CASSSTGPRTEAFF. The CDR3 bases are TGTGCCAGCAGCTCTACGGGTCCGAGAACTGAAGCTTTCTTT.

This clone appeared a single time. V and J are TRBV11-3 and TRBJ2-5; D might be TRBD2 (5 bases). Trimming took off 5 bases at V and 5 bases at J, with 18 bases between the two ends. Germline CDR1 SGHNT, CDR2 YENEEA. The CDR3 consists of 15 residues. CDR3 DNA: TGTGCCAGCAGCCTAAAACTAGGTATCCCCGAGACCCAGTACTTC. This encodes CASSLKLGIPETQYF. The full variable domain, in which reference TRBV11-3 and TRBJ2-5 provide the parts outside the CDR3, is EAGVVQSPRYKIIEKKQPVAFWCNPISGHNTLYWYLQNLGQGPELLIRYENEEAVDDSQLPKDRFSAERLKGVDSTLKIQPAELGDSAVYLCASSLKLGIPETQYFGPGTRLLVL.

This chain uses TRBV4-3 with TRBJ1-4; D is ambiguous. Germline V gives CDR1 LGHNA, CDR2 YSLEER. V gave up 0 bases and J gave up 0 bases, with 2 bases separating them. CDR3 size: 14 residues. The CDR3 bases are TGCGCCAGCAGCCAAGATGCAACTAATGAAAAACTGTTTTTT. Protein: CASSQDATNEKLFF.

This chain joins TRBV4-3 and TRBJ2-3; no clear D gene. The CDR3 consists of 16 residues. Germline loops: CDR1 LGHNA, CDR2 YSLEER. With 2 bases removed from V and 2 bases from J, the gap between germline ends came to 14 bases. CDR3 coding DNA: TGCGCCAGCAGCCAACGGGTAAGCGAGGCCACAGATACGCAGTATTTT. Its protein is CASSQRVSEATDTQYF.

This chain joins TRBV5-4 and TRBJ2-1, with 7 bases that match TRBD1. CDR3 length: 15 amino acids. Germline V gene sequence: CDR1 SGHNT, CDR2 YYREEE (reference sequence). J lost 7 bases, V lost 0 bases, and 7 bases had no gene match. The CDR3 bases are TGTGCCAGCAGCTTGGGACAGGGTGAGGCAAATGAGCAGTTCTTC. Translated: CASSLGQGEANEQFF. Variable domain in full (rest from reference TRBV5-4 and TRBJ2-1): ETGVTQSPTHLIKTRGQQVTLRCSSQSGHNTVSWYQQALGQGPQFIFQYYREEENGRGNFPPRFSGLQFPNYSSELNVNALELDDSALYLCASSLGQGEANEQFFGPGTRLTVL.

The V call is TRBV7-2, the J call TRBJ2-3; TRBD2 is a possible D gene (6 bases). V was trimmed by 5 bases and J by 5 bases, leaving 11 bases between them. CDR3 length: 13 residues. CDR1 is SGHTA, CDR2 FQGNSA, per germline. The CDR3 DNA sequence: TGTGCCAGCAGCCCCGGGACTTTAGATACGCAGTATTTT. Its translation is CASSPGTLDTQYF.

The chain employs TRBV29-1 and TRBJ2-5; D is ambiguous. Deletions cut 1 base from V and 0 bases from J, with 9 bases between. Germline-derived CDR1 and CDR2 are SQVTM and ANQGSEA. The CDR3 runs to 14 residues. The CDR3 loop reads CSVEGSRYQETQYF. CDR3 DNA: TGCAGCGTTGAAGGGTCGAGGTACCAAGAGACCCAGTACTTC.

This chain connects TRBV19 to TRBJ1-1; TRBD1 might be the D (5 bases). Deletions cut 5 bases from V and 2 bases from J, with 15 bases between. Germline V gene sequence: CDR1 LNHDA, CDR2 SQIVND (reference sequence). This CDR3 has 15 amino acids. The CDR3: CASSVRVGVNTEAFF. CDR3 nucleotide sequence: TGTGCCAGTAGTGTCAGGGTGGGCGTTAACACTGAAGCTTTCTTT.

V is TRBV7-9 and J is TRBJ1-2; perhaps TRBD1 as D (5 bases). Germline V lookup: CDR1 SEHNR, CDR2 FQNEAQ (reference sequence). This CDR3 contains 14 residues. V lost 3 bases to trimming and J lost 4 bases, with 12 bases between them. Here the CDR3 DNA reads TGTGCCAGCAGCTTGACGGGGGAGGCCTATGGCTACACCTTC. Translating it yields CASSLTGEAYGYTF.

The chain has TRBV7-2 and TRBJ1-1; tentative D call: TRBD1 (6 bases). Deletions cut 4 bases from V and 7 bases from J, with 10 bases between. The CDR3 totals 12 residues. The germline V gene encodes CDR1 SGHTA and CDR2 FQGNSA. This chain's CDR3 is CASSWGGNEAFF. The CDR3 region has the DNA TGTGCCAGCAGCTGGGGGGGCAATGAAGCTTTCTTT. Using reference TRBV7-2 and TRBJ1-1 for the parts outside the CDR3, the full variable domain is GAGVSQSPSNKVTEKGKDVELRCDPISGHTALYWYRQSLGQGLEFLIYFQGNSAPDKSGLPSDRFSAERTGGSVSTLTIQRTQQEDSAVYLCASSWGGNEAFFGQGTRLTVV.

This chain connects TRBV6-5 to TRBJ2-5, with 7 bases matching TRBD1. V shed 7 bases and J 0 bases; nucleotides not matched to a gene: 5. In germline, CDR1 is MNHEY, CDR2 SVGAGI. CDR3 length: 14 amino acids. CDR3 sequence: CASTGTAHQETQYF. CDR3 sequence (DNA): TGTGCCAGCACGGGGACAGCCCACCAAGAGACCCAGTACTTC.

The chain combines TRBV11-2 with TRBJ2-1, with D possibly matching TRBD1 (5 bases). There are 14 residues in the CDR3. V lost 8 bases to trimming and J lost 2 bases, with 13 bases between them. The germline CDR1 and CDR2 sequences are SGHAT and FQNNGV. As DNA, the CDR3 is TGTGCCAGCGAGAACAGGCGCGCCTACAATGAGCAGTTCTTC. Protein: CASENRRAYNEQFF.

Written as DNA, the CDR3 is TGTGCCAGCAGTTTATCGTCTCCGGGTACAGATACGCAGTATTTT. This sequence encodes CASSLSSPGTDTQYF. The chain employs TRBV27 and TRBJ2-3; D gene ambiguous. CDR1 is MNHEY, CDR2 SMNVEV, per germline (reference sequence). This CDR3 has 15 residues. V gave up 0 bases and J gave up 3 bases, with 10 bases separating them.

The V gene is TRBV5-4, the J gene TRBJ1-1, with 7 positions matching TRBD1. Looked up from germline, CDR1 is SGHNT and CDR2 is YYREEE (reference sequence). Trimming removed 5 bases from V and 3 bases from J; junction bases left unmatched: 4. The CDR3 totals 13 residues. CDR3 bases: TGTGCCAGCAGGCCGGGACAGTACACTGAAGCTTTCTTT. It yields the protein CASRPGQYTEAFF.